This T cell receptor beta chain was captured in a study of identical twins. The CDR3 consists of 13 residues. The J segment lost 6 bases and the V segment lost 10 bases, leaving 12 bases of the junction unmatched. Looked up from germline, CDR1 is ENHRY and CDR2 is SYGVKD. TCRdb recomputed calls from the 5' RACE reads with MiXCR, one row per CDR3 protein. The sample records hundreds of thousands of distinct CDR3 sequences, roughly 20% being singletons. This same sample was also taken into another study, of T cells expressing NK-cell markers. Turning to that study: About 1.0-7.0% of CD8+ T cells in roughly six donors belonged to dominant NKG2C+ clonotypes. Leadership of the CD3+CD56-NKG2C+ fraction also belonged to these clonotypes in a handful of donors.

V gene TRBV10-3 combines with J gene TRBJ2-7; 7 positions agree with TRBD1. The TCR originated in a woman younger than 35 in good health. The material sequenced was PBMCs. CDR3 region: CATIGQERGEQYF. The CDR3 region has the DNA TGTGCCACCATCGGACAGGAAAGGGGCGAGCAGTACTTC.